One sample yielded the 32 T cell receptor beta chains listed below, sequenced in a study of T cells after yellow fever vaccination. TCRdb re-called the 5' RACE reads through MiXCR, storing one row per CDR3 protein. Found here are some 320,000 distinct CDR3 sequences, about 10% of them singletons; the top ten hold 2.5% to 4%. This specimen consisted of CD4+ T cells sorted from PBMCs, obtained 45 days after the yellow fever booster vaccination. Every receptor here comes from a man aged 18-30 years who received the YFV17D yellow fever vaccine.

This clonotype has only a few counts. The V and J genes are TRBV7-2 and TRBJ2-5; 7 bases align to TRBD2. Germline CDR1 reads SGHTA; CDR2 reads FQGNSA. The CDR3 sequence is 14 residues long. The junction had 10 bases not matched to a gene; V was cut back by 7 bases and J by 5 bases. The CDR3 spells CASTLLPRGETQYF. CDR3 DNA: TGTGCCAGCACCCTGTTGCCGCGGGGGGAGACCCAGTACTTC.

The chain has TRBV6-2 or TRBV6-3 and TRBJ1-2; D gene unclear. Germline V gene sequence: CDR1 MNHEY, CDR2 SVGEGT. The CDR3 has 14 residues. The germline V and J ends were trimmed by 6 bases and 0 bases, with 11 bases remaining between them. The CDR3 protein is CASRPDRANYGYTF. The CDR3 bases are TGTGCCAGCAGACCGGACCGGGCTAACTATGGCTACACCTTC.

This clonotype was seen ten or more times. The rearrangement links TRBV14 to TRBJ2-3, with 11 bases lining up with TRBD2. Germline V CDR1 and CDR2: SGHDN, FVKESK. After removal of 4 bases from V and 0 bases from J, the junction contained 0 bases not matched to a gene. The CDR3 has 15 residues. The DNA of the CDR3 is TGTGCCAGCAGCCGACTAGCGGGAAGCACAGATACGCAGTATTTT. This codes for CASSRLAGSTDTQYF.

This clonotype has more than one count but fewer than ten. CDR3 nucleotides: TGTGCCAGCAGCCAAGGGACAGTTTCTTCCACAGATACGCAGTATTTT. This codes for CASSQGTVSSTDTQYF. The chain links TRBV3-1 to TRBJ2-3; D possibly corresponds to TRBD1 (6 bases). Per the germline V gene, CDR1 is LGHDT and CDR2 is YNNKEL (reference sequence). CDR3 length: 16 amino acids. Trimming removed 1 base from V and 2 bases from J, with 13 bases in between.

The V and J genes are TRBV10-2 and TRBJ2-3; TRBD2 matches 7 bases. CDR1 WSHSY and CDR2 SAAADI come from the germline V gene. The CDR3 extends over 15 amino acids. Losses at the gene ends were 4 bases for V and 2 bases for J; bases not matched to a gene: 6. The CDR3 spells CASSGASGNTDTQYF. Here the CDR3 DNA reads TGCGCCAGCAGTGGGGCTAGCGGAAACACAGATACGCAGTATTTT.

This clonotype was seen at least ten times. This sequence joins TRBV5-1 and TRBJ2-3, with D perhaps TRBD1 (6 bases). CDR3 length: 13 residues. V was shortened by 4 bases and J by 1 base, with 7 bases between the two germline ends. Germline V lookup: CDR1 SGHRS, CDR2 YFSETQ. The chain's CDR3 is CASSEGGTDTQYF. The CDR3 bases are TGCGCCAGCAGCGAGGGGGGCACAGATACGCAGTATTTT.

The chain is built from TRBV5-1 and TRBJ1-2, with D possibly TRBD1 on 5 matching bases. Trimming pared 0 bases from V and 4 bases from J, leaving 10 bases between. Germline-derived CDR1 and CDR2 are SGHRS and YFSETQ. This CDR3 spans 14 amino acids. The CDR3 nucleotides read TGCGCCAGCAGCTTGGAGGCAGGGAGCTATGGCTACACCTTC. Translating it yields CASSLEAGSYGYTF.

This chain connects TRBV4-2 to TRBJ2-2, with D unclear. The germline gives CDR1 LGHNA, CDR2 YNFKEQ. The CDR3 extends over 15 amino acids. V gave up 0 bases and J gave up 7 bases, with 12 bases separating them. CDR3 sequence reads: CASSQDDAKHGELFF. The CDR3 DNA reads TGTGCCAGCAGCCAAGATGACGCGAAGCACGGGGAGCTGTTTTTT.

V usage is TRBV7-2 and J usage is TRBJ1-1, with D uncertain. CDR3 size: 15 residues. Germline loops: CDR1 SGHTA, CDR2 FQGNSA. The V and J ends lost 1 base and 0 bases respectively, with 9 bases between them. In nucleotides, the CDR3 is TGTGCCAGCAGCTTAGTTAGCCTCCTGAACACTGAAGCTTTCTTT. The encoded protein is CASSLVSLLNTEAFF.

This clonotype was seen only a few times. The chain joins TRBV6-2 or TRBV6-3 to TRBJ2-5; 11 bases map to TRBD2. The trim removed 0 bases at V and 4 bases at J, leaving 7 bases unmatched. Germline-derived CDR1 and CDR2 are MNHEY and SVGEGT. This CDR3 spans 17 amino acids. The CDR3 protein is CASSYSETSGVLETQYF. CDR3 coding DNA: TGTGCCAGCAGTTACTCGGAGACTAGCGGGGTTTTAGAGACCCAGTACTTC.

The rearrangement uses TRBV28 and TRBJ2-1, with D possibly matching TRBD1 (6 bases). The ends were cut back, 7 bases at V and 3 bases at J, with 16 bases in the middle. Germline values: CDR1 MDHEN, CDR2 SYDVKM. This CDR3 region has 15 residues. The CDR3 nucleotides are TGTGCCAGCACCACCCAGGACAGATACTACAATGAGCAGTTCTTC. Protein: CASTTQDRYYNEQFF.

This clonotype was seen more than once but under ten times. CDR3 region: CASSFHGRGNTGELFF. The CDR3 nucleotides read TGTGCCAGCAGCTTCCATGGCAGAGGGAACACCGGGGAGCTGTTTTTT. The V gene is TRBV7-3, the J gene TRBJ2-2; D is ambiguous. The CDR3 totals 16 residues. In germline, CDR1 is SGHTA, CDR2 FQGTGA. V lost 3 bases, J lost 1 base, and 12 bases lay in between.

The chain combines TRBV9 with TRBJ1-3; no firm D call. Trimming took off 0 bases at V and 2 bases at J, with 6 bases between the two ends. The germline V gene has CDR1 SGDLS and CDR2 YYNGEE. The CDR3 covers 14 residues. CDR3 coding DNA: TGTGCCAGCAGCGTAGTACCCGCTGGAAACACCATATATTTT. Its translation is CASSVVPAGNTIYF.

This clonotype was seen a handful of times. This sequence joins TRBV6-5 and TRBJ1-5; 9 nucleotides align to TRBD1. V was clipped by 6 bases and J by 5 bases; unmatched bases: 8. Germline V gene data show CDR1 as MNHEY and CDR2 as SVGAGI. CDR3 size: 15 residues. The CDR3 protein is CASRSRGQGDQPQHF. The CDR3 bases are TGTGCCAGCAGAAGTCGGGGACAGGGTGATCAGCCCCAGCATTTT.

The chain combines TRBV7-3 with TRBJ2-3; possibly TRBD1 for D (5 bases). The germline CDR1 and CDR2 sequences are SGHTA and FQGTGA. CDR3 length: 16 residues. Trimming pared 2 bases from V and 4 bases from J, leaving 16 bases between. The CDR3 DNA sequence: TGTGCCAGCAGCTTATCCCAGGGCGTAGGTTCAGATACGCAGTATTTT. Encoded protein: CASSLSQGVGSDTQYF. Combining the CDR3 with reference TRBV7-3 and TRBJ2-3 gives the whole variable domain GAGVSQTPSNKVTEKGKYVELRCDPISGHTALYWYRQSLGQGPEFLIYFQGTGAADDSGLPNDRFFAVRPEGSVSTLKIQRTERGDSAVYLCASSLSQGVGSDTQYFGPGTRLTVL.

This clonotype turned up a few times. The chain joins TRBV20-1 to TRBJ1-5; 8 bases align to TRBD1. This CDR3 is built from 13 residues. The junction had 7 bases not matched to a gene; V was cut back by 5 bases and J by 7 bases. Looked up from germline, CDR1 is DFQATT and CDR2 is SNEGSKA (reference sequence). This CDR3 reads CSAARTGGQPQHF. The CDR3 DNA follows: TGCAGTGCTGCTCGAACAGGGGGACAGCCCCAGCATTTT.

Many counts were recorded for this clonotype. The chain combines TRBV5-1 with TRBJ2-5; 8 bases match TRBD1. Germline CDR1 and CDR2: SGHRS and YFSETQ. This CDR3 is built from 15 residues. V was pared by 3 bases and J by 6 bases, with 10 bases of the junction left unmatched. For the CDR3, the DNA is TGCGCCAGCAGCTCACCACAGGGGGAGAGGAAGACCCAGTACTTC. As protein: CASSSPQGERKTQYF.

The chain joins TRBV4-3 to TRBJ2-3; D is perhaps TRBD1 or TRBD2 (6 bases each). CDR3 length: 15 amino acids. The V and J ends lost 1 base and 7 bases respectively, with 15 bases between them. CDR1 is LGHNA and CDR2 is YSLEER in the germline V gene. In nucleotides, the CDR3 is TGCGCCAGCAGCCAAGTCAACGAGGGGGGATATACGCAGTATTTT. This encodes CASSQVNEGGYTQYF.

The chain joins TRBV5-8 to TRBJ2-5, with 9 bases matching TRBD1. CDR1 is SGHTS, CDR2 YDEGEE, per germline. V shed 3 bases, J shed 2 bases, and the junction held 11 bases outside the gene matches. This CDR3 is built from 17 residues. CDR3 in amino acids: CASSSGDRANPQETQYF. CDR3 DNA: TGTGCCAGCAGCTCCGGGGACAGGGCTAACCCACAAGAGACCCAGTACTTC.

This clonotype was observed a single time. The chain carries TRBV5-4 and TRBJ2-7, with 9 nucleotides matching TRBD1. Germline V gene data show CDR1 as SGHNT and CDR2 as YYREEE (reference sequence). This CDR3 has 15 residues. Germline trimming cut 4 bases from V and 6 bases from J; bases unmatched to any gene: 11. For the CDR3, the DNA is TGTGCCAGCAGCCCCACACCGGGACAGGGAGGCGAGCAGTACTTC. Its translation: CASSPTPGQGGEQYF.

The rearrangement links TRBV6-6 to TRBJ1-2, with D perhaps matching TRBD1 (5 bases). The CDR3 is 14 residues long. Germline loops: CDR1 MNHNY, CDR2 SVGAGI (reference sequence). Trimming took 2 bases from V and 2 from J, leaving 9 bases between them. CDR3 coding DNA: TGTGCCAGCAGTTACGGCAGGGTCAACTATGGCTACACCTTC. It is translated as CASSYGRVNYGYTF.

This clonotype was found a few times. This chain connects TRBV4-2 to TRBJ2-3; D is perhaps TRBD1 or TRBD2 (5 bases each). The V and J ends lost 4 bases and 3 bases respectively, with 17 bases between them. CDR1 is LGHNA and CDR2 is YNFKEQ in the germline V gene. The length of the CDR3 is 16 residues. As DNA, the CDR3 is TGTGCCAGCAGCCGAGCACTAGGGGAGTGGACAGATACGCAGTATTTT. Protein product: CASSRALGEWTDTQYF.

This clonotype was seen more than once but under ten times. CDR3 sequence (DNA): TGTGCCAGCAGTTTTATAGGGGCTGGAAACACCATATATTTT. It yields the protein CASSFIGAGNTIYF. This chain links TRBV27 with TRBJ1-3; tentative D call: TRBD1 (5 bases). The CDR3 totals 14 residues. V was pared by 3 bases and J by 2 bases, with 8 bases between. Germline CDR1 is MNHEY and CDR2 is SMNVEV (reference sequence).

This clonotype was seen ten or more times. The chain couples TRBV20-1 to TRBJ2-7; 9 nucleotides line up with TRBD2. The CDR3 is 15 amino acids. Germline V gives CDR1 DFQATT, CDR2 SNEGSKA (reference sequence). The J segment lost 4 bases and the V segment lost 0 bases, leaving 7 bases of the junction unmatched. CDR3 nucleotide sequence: TGCAGTGCTAGAGATGTGTCAGCGGGGGGTTACGAGCAGTACGTC. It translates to CSARDVSAGGYEQYV.

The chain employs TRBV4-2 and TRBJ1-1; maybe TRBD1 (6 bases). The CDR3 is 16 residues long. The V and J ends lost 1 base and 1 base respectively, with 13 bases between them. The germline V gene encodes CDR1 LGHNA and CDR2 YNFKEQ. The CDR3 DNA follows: TGTGCCAGCAGCCAAGGGGGGGGCAACCCGAACACTGAAGCTTTCTTT. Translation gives CASSQGGGNPNTEAFF.

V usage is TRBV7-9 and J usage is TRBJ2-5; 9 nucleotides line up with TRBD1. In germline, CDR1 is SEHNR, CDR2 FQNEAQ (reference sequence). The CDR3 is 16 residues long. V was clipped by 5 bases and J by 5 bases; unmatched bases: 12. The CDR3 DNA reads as TGTGCCAGCAGCCCGGGGACAGGGTCTTTCGTGGAGACCCAGTACTTC. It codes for CASSPGTGSFVETQYF.

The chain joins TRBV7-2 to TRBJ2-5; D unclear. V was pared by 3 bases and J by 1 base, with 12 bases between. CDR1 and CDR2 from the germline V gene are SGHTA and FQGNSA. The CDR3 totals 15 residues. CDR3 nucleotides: TGTGCCAGCAGCTTCTACGGATCAACCCAAGAGACCCAGTACTTC. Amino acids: CASSFYGSTQETQYF.

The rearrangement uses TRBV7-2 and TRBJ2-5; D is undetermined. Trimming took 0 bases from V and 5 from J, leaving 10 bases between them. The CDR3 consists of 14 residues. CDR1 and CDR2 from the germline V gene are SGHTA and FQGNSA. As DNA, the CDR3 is TGTGCCAGCAGCTTAGCAATTTTGGTCGAGACCCAGTACTTC. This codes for CASSLAILVETQYF.

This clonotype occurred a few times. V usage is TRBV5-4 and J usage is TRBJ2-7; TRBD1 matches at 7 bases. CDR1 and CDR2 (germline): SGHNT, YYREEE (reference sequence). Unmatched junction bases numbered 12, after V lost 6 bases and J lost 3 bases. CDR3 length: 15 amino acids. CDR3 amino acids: CASTLAGTVSYEQYF. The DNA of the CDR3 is TGTGCCAGCACCCTAGCCGGGACAGTGAGCTACGAGCAGTACTTC.

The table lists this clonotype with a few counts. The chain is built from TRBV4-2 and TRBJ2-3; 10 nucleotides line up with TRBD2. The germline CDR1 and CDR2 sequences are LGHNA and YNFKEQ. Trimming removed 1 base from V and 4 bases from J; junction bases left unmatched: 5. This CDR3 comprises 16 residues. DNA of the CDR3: TGTGCCAGCAGCCAAGGGAGGACTAGCGGTGCAGATACGCAGTATTTT. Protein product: CASSQGRTSGADTQYF.

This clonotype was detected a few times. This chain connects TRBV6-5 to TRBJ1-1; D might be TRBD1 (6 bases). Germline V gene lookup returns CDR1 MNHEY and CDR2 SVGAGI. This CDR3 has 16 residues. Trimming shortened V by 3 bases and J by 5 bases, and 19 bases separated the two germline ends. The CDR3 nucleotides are TGTGCCAGCAGTTATGTGGGCAGGGGTTTGTGGACTGAAGCTTTCTTT. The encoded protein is CASSYVGRGLWTEAFF.

This CDR3 reads CASSSSGTSPKETQYF. The CDR3 coding sequence is TGTGCCAGCAGTTCTTCAGGGACTAGCCCAAAAGAGACCCAGTACTTC. The chain employs TRBV12-3 or TRBV12-4 and TRBJ2-5, with 9 bases identical to TRBD2. The CDR3 is 16 amino acids. V shed 4 bases, J shed 3 bases, and the junction held 9 bases outside the gene matches.